These T cell receptor beta chains were read from a single sample in a study of T cells in Graves' hyperthyroidism and ophthalmopathy. TCRdb re-analysed the multiplex PCR reads in MiXCR, keeping a single row per CDR3 protein. The sample has about 640,000 distinct CDR3 sequences, around 20% seen once. The sequenced sample was blood. The source is a young man with Graves' ophthalmopathy. Both conserved end residues are part of each CDR3. Fields, in order: J gene, D gene, CDR3 length, V gene, clone size, CDR3 DNA, CDR3 protein. The D gene is left open where the match is weak. Expanded clones get a size class; other rows say once, few or many, or leave the size out.

>TRBJ2-1|TRBD1|16|TRBV2|many
TGTGCCAGCAGCAATACCGGACAGGGGGCGTTCAATGAGCAGTTCTTC
CASSNTGQGAFNEQFF
>TRBJ2-7|TRBD1|14|TRBV13|few
TGTGCCAGCAGCGAGGGACAGGGTGGTAGCGAGCAGTACTTC
CASSEGQGGSEQYF
>TRBJ2-1|.|14|TRBV3-1|.
TGTGCCAGCAGGGCGGAACTTTCCTACAATGAGCAGTTCTTC
CASRAELSYNEQFF
>TRBJ2-5|TRBD2|15|TRBV7-2|few
TGTGCCAGCAGCATCGGACTAGCGGGAGTTGAGACCCAGTACTTC
CASSIGLAGVETQYF
>TRBJ2-1|TRBD1|15|TRBV28|few
TGTGCCAGCAGCGTGGGCGGGACAGGGGGCGGTGAACAGTTCTTC
CASSVGGTGGGEQFF
>TRBJ1-6|TRBD1|18|TRBV28|few
TGTGCCAGCAGTCTATACACACCGGGACCAGGGGGTGGTTCACCCCTCCACTTT
CASSLYTPGPGGGSPLHF
>TRBJ1-1|TRBD1|16|TRBV6-1|.
TGTGCCAGCAGACTCCAGGGGGCCGGGATGAACACTGAAGCTTTCTTT
CASRLQGAGMNTEAFF
>TRBJ2-3|TRBD2|16|TRBV9|.
TGTGCCAGCAGCGTCCAGATAGCGGGACCCACAGATACGCAGTATTTT
CASSVQIAGPTDTQYF
>TRBJ1-5|.|13|TRBV24-1|.
TGTGCCACCAGTGGAGCCAGCAATGAGCCCCAGCATTTT
CATSGASNEPQHF
>TRBJ1-2|TRBD1|15|TRBV28|few
TGTGCCAGCAGTGTCGAGACAGGGCGGGTGCGTGGCTACACCTTC
CASSVETGRVRGYTF
>TRBJ1-2|TRBD1|12|TRBV30|many
TGTGCCTGGAGCGCGGGACAGGCTGGCTACACCTTC
CAWSAGQAGYTF
>TRBJ1-5|.|15|TRBV6-1|few
TGTGCCAGCAGTCCCGAGGGGGGCCCGTATCAGCCCCAGCATTTT
CASSPEGGPYQPQHF
>TRBJ1-2|.|16|TRBV11-2|few
TGTGCCAGCAGCCCGCAAGGCCGGGGAGCTAACTATGGCTACACCTTC
CASSPQGRGANYGYTF
>TRBJ1-2|.|15|TRBV28|few
TGTGCCAGCAGGGTATCAGGGCCCGCTAACTATGGCTACACCTTC
CASRVSGPANYGYTF
>TRBJ1-6|.|15|TRBV5-1|many
TGCGCCAGCAGCTTCCAGGGGCCTGTTGATTCACCCCTCCACTTT
CASSFQGPVDSPLHF
>TRBJ1-3|.|15|TRBV19|.
TGTGCCAGTAGTCGAACACAGGGAGGCGGAAACACCATATATTTT
CASSRTQGGGNTIYF
>TRBJ2-2|TRBD2|17|TRBV7-8|many
TGTGCCAGCAGCCCACGACAGGGCGGGAGGGTAACCGGGGAGCTGTTTTTT
CASSPRQGGRVTGELFF
>TRBJ2-7|.|16|TRBV6-1|few
TGTGCCAGCAGTGCAATTGCCGGGGGCCGGCCCGACGAGCAGTACTTC
CASSAIAGGRPDEQYF
>TRBJ1-4|.|13|TRBV2|few
TGTGCCAGCATCCAGGGCAATAGGGGGAAACTGTTTTTT
CASIQGNRGKLFF
>TRBJ2-7|TRBD2|15|TRBV7-3|.
TGTGCCAGCAGCTTAAGCGGGGGGGCTACCTACGAGCAGTACTTC
CASSLSGGATYEQYF
>TRBJ2-1|TRBD2|15|TRBV20-1|.
TGCAGTGCCGCTTCCGGGACTAGCGGATTCAATGAGCAGTTCTTC
CSAASGTSGFNEQFF
>TRBJ2-5|.|14|TRBV28|.
TGTGCCAGCAGTTTCCCCCATTCTCAAGAGACCCAGTACTTC
CASSFPHSQETQYF
>TRBJ2-7|.|14|TRBV3-1|many
TGTGCCAGCAGCCATGCGACAGTTAGCTACGAGCAGTACTTC
CASSHATVSYEQYF
>TRBJ2-3|TRBD1|15|TRBV11-2|few
TGTGCCAGCAGCTTGCACAGGGGTGGCACAGATACGCAGTATTTT
CASSLHRGGTDTQYF
>TRBJ2-7|.|13|TRBV27|.
TGTGCCAGCAGCGGACAAACCGGATACGAGCAGTACTTC
CASSGQTGYEQYF
>TRBJ1-6|TRBD1|15|TRBV7-9|few
TGTGCCAGCAGCTCGGGACAGGGGGCATATTCACCCCTCCACTTT
CASSSGQGAYSPLHF
>TRBJ1-1|.|15|TRBV6-1|.
TGTGCCAGCAGTGATGAGGGGCTCCAGAACACTGAAGCTTTCTTT
CASSDEGLQNTEAFF
>TRBJ1-1|.|14|TRBV4-1|.
TGCGCCAGCAGCCAAGATCCCCCGGGAAGTGAAGCTTTCTTT
CASSQDPPGSEAFF
>TRBJ1-5|.|13|TRBV24-1|few
TGTGCCACCAGTCAGGGCGCCCTACAGCCCCAGCATTTT
CATSQGALQPQHF
>TRBJ2-2|TRBD2|17|TRBV7-6|.
TGTGCCAGCAGCTCTAACGGACTAGCGGGAGGCGGAGGGGAGCTGTTTTTT
CASSSNGLAGGGGELFF
>TRBJ1-5|.|14|TRBV2|many
TGTGCCAGCAGTGTGGGGCTTAGCAATCAGCCCCAGCATTTT
CASSVGLSNQPQHF
>TRBJ1-1|.|13|TRBV6-5|.
TGTGCCAGCAGTTATGCAGGGGTGACTGAAGCTTTCTTT
CASSYAGVTEAFF
>TRBJ1-1|TRBD1|13|TRBV5-1|many
TGCGCCAGCACCCCGGGACAGGGGACCGTAGCTTTCTTT
CASTPGQGTVAFF
>TRBJ2-1|TRBD2|16|TRBV28|.
TGTGCCAGCAGGCTATCCGGGACTAGCGGGAGAAAATCGGAGTTCTTC
CASRLSGTSGRKSEFF
>TRBJ1-1|.|14|TRBV6-1|many
TGTGCCAGCAGTCGAACAGGGTACGACACTGAAGCTTTCTTT
CASSRTGYDTEAFF
>TRBJ1-5|.|12|TRBV20-1|few
TGCAGTGTGGGAAAGGGGAATCAGCCCCAGCATTTT
CSVGKGNQPQHF
>TRBJ2-7|TRBD1|15|TRBV12-3/TRBV12-4|few
TGTGCCAGCAGTGCGGGACAGGGGGGGCGACGGGAGCAGTACTTC
CASSAGQGGRREQYF
>TRBJ2-7|TRBD1|15|TRBV28|few
TGTGCCAGCAGTTTGGGGCCAGGGGGCCGCTACGAGCAGTACTTC
CASSLGPGGRYEQYF
>TRBJ2-3|.|11|TRBV20-1|.
TGCAGGGTGGCTAGCCCCGATACGCAGTATTTT
CRVASPDTQYF
>TRBJ2-7|TRBD2|14|TRBV12-3/TRBV12-4|.
TGTGCCAGCACCTCGGGACTAGCGGCCTACGAGCAGTACTTC
CASTSGLAAYEQYF